This TCR beta chain was captured in a study of cytomegalovirus exposure and HLA in healthy donors. Note on this clone: Its antigen remains unknown.

Data came from immunoSEQ multiplex PCR; TCRdb stores just in-frame clones and leaves some out. The sample contains 250,000 to 350,000 clones, over 75% of which appear only once. Regarding the study as a whole: Cytomegalovirus-associated TCR beta chains were listed, numbering over 150. A later analysis found first-cohort TCR clusters tended to co-occur in the approximately 110 validation repertoires.

Germline lookup yields CDR1 MNHEY and CDR2 SVGAGI. CDR3 length equals 15 residues. The V gene end was trimmed by 2 bases and the J gene end by 2 bases; junction bases not matched to a gene: 5. The donors were part of the approximately 130-subject validation cohort, which stood apart from the approximately 670-subject first cohort. The sequenced sample was PBMCs. This sequence was found in a young woman in good health and CMV-seronegative. This chain uses TRBV6-5 with TRBJ2-5; the match to TRBD1 covers 7 bases. The CDR3 sequence: CASSYLDRSQETQYF. The DNA for the CDR3 is TGTGCCAGCAGTTACCTGGACAGGAGTCAAGAGACCCAGTACTTC.